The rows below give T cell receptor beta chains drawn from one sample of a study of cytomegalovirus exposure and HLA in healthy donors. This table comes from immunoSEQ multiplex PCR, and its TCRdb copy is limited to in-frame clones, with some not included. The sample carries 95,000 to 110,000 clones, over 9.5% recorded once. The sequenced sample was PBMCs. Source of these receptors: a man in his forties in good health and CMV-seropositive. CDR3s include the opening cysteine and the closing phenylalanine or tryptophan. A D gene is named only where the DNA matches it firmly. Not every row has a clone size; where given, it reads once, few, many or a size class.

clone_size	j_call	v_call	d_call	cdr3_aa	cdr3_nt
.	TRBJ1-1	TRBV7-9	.	CASTSTGAGTEAFF	TGTGCCAGCACCTCCACGGGCGCGGGCACTGAAGCTTTCTTT
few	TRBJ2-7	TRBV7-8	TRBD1	CASSPRGQFYEQYF	TGTGCCAGCAGCCCAAGGGGACAGTTCTACGAGCAGTACTTC
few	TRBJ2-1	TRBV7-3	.	CASSKAGEGEQFF	TGTGCCAGCAGCAAAGCAGGGGAGGGTGAGCAGTTCTTC
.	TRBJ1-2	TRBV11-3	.	CASSLGVNYGYTF	TGTGCCAGCAGCTTAGGAGTTAACTATGGCTACACCTTC
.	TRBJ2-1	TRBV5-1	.	CASSPTSWRGSYNEQFF	TGCGCCAGCAGCCCCACTAGTTGGCGGGGCTCCTACAATGAGCAGTTCTTC
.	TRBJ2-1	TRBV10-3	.	CAIRLVGDNEQFF	TGTGCCATCAGACTAGTTGGGGACAATGAGCAGTTCTTC
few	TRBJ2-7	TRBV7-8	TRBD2	CASSHGKLAGSGYEQYF	TGTGCCAGCAGCCACGGGAAGCTAGCGGGCTCAGGCTACGAGCAGTACTTC
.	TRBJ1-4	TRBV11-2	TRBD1	CASRRQGGNEKLFF	TGTGCCAGCAGACGACAGGGGGGTAATGAAAAACTGTTTTTT
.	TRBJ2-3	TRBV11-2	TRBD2	CACVQVVAGGGTDTQYF	TGTGCCTGCGTCCAGGTTGTCGCGGGAGGGGGCACAGATACGCAGTATTTT
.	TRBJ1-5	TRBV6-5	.	CASSYGRGRGQPQHF	TGTGCCAGCAGTTACGGCAGGGGTCGAGGACAGCCCCAGCATTTT
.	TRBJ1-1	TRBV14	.	CASSQLQGRLNTEAFF	TGTGCCAGCAGCCAGTTACAGGGACGATTGAACACTGAAGCTTTCTTT
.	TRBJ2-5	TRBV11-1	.	CASSLIPRAQYF	TGTGCCAGCAGCTTAATACCGCGAGCCCAGTACTTC
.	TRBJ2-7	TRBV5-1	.	CASSLGPSSALEQYF	TGCGCCAGCAGCTTGGGCCCTAGTAGCGCCTTGGAGCAGTACTTC
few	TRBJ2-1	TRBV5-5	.	CASSLEAGYRYNEQFF	TGTGCCAGCAGCTTGGAGGCAGGGTACCGATACAATGAGCAGTTCTTC
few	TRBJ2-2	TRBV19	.	CASNKRATNTGELFF	TGTGCCAGTAACAAGCGGGCTACGAACACCGGGGAGCTGTTTTTT
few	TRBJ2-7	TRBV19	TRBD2	CASRTSGSSYEQYF	TGTGCCAGTCGTACTAGCGGGAGCTCCTACGAGCAGTACTTC
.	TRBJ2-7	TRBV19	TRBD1	CASSIGPDRGSYEQYF	TGTGCCAGTAGTATCGGACCGGACAGGGGGAGCTACGAGCAGTACTTC
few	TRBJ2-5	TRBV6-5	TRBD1	CASTADRIQETQYF	TGTGCCAGCACCGCGGACAGGATCCAAGAGACCCAGTACTTC
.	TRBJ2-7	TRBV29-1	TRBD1	CSVSNPTGPNPNEQYF	TGCAGCGTTTCTAACCCGACAGGGCCCAACCCCAACGAGCAGTACTTC
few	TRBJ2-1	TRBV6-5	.	CASSAGLPNEQFF	TGTGCCAGCAGTGCCGGACTACCCAATGAGCAGTTCTTC